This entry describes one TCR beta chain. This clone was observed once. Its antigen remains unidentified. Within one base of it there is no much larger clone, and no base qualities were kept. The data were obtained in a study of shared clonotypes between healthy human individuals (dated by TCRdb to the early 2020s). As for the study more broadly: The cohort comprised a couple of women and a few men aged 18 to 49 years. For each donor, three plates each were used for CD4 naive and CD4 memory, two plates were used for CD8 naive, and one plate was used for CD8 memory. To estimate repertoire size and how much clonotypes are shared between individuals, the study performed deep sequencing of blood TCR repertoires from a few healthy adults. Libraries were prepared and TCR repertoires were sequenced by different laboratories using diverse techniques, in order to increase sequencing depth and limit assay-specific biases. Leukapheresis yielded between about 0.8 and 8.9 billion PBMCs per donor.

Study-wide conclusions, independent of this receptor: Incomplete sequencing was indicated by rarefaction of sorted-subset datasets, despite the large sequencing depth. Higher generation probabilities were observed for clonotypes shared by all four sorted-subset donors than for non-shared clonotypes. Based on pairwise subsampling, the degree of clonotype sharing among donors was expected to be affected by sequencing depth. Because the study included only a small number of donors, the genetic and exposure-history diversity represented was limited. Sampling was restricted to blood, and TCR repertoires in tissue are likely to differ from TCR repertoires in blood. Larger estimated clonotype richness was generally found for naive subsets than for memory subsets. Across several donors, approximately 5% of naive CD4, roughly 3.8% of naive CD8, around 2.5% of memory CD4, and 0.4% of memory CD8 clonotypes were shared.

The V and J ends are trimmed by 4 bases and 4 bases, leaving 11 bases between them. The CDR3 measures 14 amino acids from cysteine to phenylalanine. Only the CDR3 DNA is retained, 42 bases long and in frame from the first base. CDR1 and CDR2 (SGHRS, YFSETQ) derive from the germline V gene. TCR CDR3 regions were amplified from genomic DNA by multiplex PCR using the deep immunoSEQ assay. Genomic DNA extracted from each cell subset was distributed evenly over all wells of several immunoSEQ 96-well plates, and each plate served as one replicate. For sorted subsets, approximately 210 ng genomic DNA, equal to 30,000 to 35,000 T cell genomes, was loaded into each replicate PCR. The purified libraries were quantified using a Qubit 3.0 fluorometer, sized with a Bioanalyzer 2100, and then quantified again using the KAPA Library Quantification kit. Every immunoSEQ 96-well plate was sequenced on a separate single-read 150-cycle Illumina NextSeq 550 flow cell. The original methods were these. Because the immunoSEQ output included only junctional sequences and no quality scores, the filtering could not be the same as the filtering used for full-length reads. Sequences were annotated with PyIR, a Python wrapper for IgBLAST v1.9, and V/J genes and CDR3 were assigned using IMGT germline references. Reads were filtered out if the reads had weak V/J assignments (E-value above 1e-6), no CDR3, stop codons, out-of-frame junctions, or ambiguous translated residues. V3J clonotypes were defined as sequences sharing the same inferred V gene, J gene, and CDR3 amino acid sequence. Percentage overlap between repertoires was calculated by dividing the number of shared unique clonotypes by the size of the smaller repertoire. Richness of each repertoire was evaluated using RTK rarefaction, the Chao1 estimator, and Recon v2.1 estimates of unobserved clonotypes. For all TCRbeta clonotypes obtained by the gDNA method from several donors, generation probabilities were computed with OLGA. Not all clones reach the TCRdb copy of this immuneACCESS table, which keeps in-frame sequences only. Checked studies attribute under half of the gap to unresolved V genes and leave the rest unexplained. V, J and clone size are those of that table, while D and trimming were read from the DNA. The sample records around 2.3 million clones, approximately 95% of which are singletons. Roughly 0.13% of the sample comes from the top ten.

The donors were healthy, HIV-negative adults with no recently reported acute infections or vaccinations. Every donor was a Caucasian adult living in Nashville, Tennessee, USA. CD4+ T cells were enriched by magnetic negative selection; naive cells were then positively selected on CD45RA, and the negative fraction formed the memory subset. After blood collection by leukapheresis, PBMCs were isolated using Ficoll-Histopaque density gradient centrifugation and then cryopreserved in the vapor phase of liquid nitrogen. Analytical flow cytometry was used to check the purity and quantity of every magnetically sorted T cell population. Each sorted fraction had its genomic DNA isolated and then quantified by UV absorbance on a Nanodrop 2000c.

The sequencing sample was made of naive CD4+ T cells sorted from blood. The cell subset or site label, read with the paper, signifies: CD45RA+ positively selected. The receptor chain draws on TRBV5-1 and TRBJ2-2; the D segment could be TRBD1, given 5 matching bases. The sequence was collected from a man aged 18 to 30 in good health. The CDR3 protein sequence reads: CASSRTSGTGELFF. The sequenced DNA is TGCGCCAGCAGCCGGACAAGTGGCACCGGGGAGCTGTTTTTT.